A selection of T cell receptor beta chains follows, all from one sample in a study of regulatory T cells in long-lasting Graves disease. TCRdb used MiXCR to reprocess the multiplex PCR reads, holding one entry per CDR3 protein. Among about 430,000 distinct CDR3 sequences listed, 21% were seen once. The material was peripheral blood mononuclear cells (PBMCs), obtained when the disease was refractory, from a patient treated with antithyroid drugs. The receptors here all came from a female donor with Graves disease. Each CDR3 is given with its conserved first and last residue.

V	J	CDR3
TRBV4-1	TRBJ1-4	CASSLLQGSGEKLFF
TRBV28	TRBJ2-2	CASSGLAGVPGELFF
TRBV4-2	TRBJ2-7	CASSPPPGLAAAGYEQYF
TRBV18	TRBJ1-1	CASSPRRRTETEAFF
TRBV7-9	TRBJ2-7	CASSLDGGRASNEQYF
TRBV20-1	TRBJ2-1	CSASISGKYNEQFF
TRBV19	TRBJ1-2	CASSTVGGYGYTF
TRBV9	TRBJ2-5	CASSVGGGLRDQYF
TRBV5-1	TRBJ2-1	CASSLAGSVNNEQFF
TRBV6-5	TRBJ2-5	CASSYIGGLGETQYF
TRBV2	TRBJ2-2	CASLDRTGLNTGELFF
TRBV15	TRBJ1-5	CATSSPDQPQHF
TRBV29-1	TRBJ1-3	CSVEVGNTIYF
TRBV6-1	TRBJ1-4	CASSEESGTGRRGEKLFF
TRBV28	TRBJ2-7	CASSLGTGGENEQYF
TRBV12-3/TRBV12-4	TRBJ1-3	CASIYASVRNTIYF
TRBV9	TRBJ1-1	CASSVVGQGNTEAFF
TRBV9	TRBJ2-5	CASSVAAGLQETQYF
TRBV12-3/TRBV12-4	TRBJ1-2	CASSPGYNNYGYTF
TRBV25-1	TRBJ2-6	CASTGAGANVLTF
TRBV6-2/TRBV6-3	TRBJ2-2	CASSSSLSGRVTGELFF
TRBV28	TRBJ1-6	CASSLGTGYSPLHF
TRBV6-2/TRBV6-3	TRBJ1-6	CASSYELNRFYNSPLHF
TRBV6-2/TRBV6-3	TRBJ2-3	CASSYRVGGDTQYF
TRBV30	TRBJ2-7	CAWSVRDRGSEQYF
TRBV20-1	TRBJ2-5	CSGRKTGGGEETQYF
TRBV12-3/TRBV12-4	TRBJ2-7	CASSRSGSYEQYF
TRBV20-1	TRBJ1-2	CSASPRQGPNYGYTF
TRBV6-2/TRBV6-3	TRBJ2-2	CASSHVGGSTGELFF
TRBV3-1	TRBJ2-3	CASSQGRDTQYF
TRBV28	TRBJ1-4	CASSSPAGPTNEKLFF
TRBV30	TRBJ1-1	CAWTTGNTEAFF
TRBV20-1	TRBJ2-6	CSARAPEGANVLTF
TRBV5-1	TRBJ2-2	CASSLDIGRGTGELFF
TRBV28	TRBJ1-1	CASRKSPGQVEAFF
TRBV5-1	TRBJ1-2	CASSLGQGDYGYTF
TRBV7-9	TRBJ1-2	CASSLSGAGYGYTF
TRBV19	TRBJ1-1	CASSARQESEAFF
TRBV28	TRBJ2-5	CACSPGGTVQETQYF
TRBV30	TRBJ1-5	CAWARGNSNQPQHF
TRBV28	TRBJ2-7	CASSPGTFDEQYF
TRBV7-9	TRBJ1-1	CASSPPGGGQAFF
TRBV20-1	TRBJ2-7	CSAPPGGRPYEQYF
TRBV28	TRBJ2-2	CASRSIGRVARGELFF
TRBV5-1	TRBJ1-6	CASSLEVSNNSPLHF
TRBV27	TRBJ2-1	CASNRQGSYNEQFF
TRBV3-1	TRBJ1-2	CASSPSPARGHGYTF
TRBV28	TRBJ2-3	CASSSTGGSTDTQYF
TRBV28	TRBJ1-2	CASRSQQAHNYGYTF
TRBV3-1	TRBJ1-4	CASSQRGTGQHEKLFF
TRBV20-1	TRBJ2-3	CSARRPSLSTDTQYF
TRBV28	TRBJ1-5	CASTPGRHQPQHF
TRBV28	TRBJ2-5	CASLRDRGRGETQYF
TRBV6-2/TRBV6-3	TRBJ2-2	CASNPGVTGELLF
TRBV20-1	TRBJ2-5	CSARVQGWETQYF
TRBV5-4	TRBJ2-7	CASSDARGQGSHEQYF
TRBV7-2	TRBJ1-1	CASSLQQSMNTEAFF
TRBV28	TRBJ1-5	CASSLWQAYSNQPQHF
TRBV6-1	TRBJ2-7	CASNPQGTYYEQYF